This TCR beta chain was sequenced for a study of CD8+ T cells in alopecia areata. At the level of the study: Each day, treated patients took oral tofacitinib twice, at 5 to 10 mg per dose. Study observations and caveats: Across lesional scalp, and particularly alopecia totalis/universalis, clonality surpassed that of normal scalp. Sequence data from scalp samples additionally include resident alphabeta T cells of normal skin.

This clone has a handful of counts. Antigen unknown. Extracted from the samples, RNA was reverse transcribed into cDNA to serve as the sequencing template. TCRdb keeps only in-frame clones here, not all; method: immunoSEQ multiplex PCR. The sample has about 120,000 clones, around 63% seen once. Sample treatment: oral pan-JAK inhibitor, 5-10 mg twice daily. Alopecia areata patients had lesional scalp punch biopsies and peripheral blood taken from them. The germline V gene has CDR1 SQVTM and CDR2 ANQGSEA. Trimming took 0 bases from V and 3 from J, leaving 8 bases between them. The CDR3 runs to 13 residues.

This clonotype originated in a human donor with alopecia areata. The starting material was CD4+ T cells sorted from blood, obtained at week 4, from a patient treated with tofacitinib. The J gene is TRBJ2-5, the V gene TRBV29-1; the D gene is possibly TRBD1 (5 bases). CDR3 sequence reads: CSVEDQGKETQYF. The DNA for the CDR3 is TGCAGCGTTGAAGATCAGGGTAAAGAGACCCAGTACTTC.